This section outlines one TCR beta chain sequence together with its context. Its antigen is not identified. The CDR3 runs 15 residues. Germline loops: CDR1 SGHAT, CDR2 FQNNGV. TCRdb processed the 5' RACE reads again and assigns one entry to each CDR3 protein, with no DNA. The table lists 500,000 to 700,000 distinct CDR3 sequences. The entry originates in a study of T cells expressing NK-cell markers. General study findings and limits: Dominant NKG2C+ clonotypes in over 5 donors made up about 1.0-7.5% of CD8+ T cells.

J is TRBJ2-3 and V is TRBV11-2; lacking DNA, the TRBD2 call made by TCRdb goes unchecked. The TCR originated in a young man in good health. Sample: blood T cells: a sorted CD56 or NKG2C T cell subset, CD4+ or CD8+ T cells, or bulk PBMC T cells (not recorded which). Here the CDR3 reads CASSYGGGVADTQYF.